The T cell receptor (beta chain) described here comes from a study of CD8 T cells in Susac syndrome. The authors sequenced TCR beta from blood CD8+ and CD4+ T cells. Isolation of CD8+ and CD4+ T cells was performed negatively, whereas enrichment of TEMRA cells was done by FACS. When the RNA was reverse transcribed, random hexamers were used with an input of about 0.5 to 1 ug. Amplification of TCR beta CDR3 used immunoSEQ multiplex PCR across 54 Vbeta and 13 Jbeta. TCRdb re-called the immunoSEQ multiplex PCR reads through MiXCR, storing one row per CDR3 protein. This sample yields approximately 300,000 distinct CDR3 sequences, of which 89% are seen a single time; approximately 0.18% belongs to the top ten. Germline-derived CDR1 and CDR2 are SGHTA and FQGNSA. V lost 1 base to trimming and J lost 3 bases; unmatched junction nucleotides: 2. The CDR3 is 14 residues long.

The sequencing sample was made of CD8+ T cells from PBMCs. This chain connects TRBV7-2 to TRBJ2-7, with TRBD2 matching 8 bases. The TCR originated in a human donor with multiple sclerosis. The CDR3 DNA sequence: TGTGCCAGCAGCTTAGTCACTAGCGGCTACGAGCAGTACTTC. It yields the protein CASSLVTSGYEQYF. Complete variable domain (other parts from reference TRBV7-2 and TRBJ2-7): GAGVSQSPSNKVTEKGKDVELRCDPISGHTALYWYRQSLGQGLEFLIYFQGNSAPDKSGLPSDRFSAERTGGSVSTLTIQRTQQEDSAVYLCASSLVTSGYEQYFGPGTRLTVT.